This TCR beta chain originates from a study of CD8 T cells in ankylosing spondylitis. This clonotype was detected only a few times. Its antigen is undetermined. Study-wide results and caveats: Roughly eight highly homologous variants formed a TCR beta motif that appeared characteristic of ankylosing spondylitis blood. Significantly higher representation of disease-linked clones was reported for matched ankylosing spondylitis synovial fluid. Disease-associated clones were CD8+ and fairly uncommon in peripheral blood. Both synovial fluid and blood in reactive arthritis had previously been reported to carry some motif variants.

Germline CDR1 SGHRS, CDR2 YFSETQ. The V end lost 7 bases, the J end lost 2 bases, and 12 bases lay between the germline ends. The CDR3 is 13 amino acids. As the method for making TCR beta libraries, quantitative 5'-RACE with molecular barcodes was used. TCRdb called the 5' RACE reads again in MiXCR, with one record for every CDR3 protein. The sample lists roughly 670,000 distinct CDR3 sequences, around 17% occurring once. The TCR originated in a male donor with ankylosing spondylitis. The rearrangement joins TRBV5-1 to TRBJ1-2; D gene uncertain. The specimen sequenced was blood, either unsorted or a sorted T cell fraction (not recorded which). In DNA, the CDR3 is TGCGCCAGCTGCCTGGCAGAAAACTATGGCTACACCTTC. Protein: CASCLAENYGYTF.